This T cell receptor beta chain was identified during a study of cytomegalovirus exposure and HLA in healthy donors. Concerning this clone: Its antigen remains unidentified.

Vbeta (60) and Jbeta (13) primers were used in the PCR. TCRdb's table, derived via immunoSEQ multiplex PCR, lists solely in-frame clones and lacks some. This table has roughly 150,000 clones, approximately 70% appearing once. Study conclusions and caveats: Reports indicate that TCR beta sequences accurately predicted the HLA-A and HLA-B alleles of most subjects.

There are 12 residues in the CDR3. Per germline, CDR1 LGHNA and CDR2 YNFKEQ. Trimming left V 0 bases short and J 10 bases short, with 7 bases between. This chain uses TRBV4-2 with TRBJ2-1; TRBD2 might be the D (6 bases). This TCR was sampled from a man aged 18 to 29 in good health and CMV-seropositive. The specimen was PBMCs. The CDR3 loop is CASSQEGGEQFF. CDR3 coding DNA: TGTGCCAGCAGCCAAGAGGGAGGAGAGCAGTTCTTC.